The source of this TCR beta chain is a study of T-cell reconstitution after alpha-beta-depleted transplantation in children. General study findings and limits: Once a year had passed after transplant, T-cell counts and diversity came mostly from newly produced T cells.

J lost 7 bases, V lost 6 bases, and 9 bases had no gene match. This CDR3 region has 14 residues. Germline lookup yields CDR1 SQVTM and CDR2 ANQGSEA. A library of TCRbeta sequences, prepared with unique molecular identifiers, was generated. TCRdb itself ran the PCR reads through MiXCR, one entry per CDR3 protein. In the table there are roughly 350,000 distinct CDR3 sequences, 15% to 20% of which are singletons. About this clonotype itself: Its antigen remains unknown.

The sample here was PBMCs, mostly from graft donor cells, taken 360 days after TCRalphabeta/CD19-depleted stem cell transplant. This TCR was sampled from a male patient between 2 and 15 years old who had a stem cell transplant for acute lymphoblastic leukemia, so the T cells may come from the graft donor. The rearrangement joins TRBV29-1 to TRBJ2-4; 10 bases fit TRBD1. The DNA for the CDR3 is TGCAGCGTCACCGGGACAGGGGATTGGAACATTCAGTACTTC. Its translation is CSVTGTGDWNIQYF. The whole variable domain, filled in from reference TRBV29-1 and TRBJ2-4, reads SAVISQKPSRDICQRGTSLTIQCQVDSQVTMMFWYRQQPGQSLTLIATANQGSEATYESGFVIDKFPISRPNLTFSTLTVSNMSPEDSSIYLCSVTGTGDWNIQYFGAGTRLSVL.